The sequence of this TCR beta chain was determined in a study of OX40 agonist ivuxolimab in advanced cancers. Study-wide background: An anti-OX40 (CD134) antibody with agonistic activity, ivuxolimab, was administered to patients. Findings of the study overall: Among the lowest levels of clonal expansion were found in partial responders at 0.1-3.0 mg/kg. At 0.1 to 3.0 mg/kg, clonal expansion of CD4+ and CD8+ blood T cells had occurred by week 6.

Blood was sampled at baseline, cycle 4 day 1, and cycle 7 day 1. Assay used: immunoSEQ multiplex PCR; TCRdb lists only in-frame clones, some missing. The top ten clones hold roughly 0.53% of a sample with roughly 61,000 clones, less than 85% of them seen once. The CDR3 spans 12 residues. V lost 1 base to trimming and J lost 6 bases, with 7 bases between them. The germline V gene encodes CDR1 LNHDA and CDR2 SQIVND (reference sequence). Note on this clone: Its cognate antigen is unknown.

The rearrangement links TRBV19 to TRBJ2-7, with D hard to call. The sample was CD4+ or CD8+ T cells sorted from blood, taken in a trial of the OX40 agonist ivuxolimab. This TCR was recovered from an adult with an advanced solid tumor such as melanoma, head and neck, liver or kidney cancer. The CDR3 region is CASSIAASEQYF. The CDR3 coding sequence is TGTGCCAGTAGTATAGCCGCCTCCGAGCAGTACTTC.